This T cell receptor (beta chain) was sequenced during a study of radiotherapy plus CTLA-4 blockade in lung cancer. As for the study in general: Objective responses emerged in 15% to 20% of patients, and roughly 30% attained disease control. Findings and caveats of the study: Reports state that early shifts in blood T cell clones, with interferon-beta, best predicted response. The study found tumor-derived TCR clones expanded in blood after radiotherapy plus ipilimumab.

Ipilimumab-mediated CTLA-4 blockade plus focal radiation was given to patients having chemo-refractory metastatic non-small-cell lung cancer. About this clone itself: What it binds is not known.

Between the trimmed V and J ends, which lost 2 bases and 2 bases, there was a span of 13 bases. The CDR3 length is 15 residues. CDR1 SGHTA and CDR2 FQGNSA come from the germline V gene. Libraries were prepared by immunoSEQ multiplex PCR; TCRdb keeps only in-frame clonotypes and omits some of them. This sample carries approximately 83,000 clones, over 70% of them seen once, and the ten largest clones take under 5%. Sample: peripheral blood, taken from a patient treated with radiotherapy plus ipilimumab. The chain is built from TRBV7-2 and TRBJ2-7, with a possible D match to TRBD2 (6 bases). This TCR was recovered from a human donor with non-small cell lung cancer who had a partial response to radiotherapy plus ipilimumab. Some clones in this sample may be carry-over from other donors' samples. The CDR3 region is CASSLTGGDAYEQYF. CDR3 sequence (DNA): TGTGCCAGCAGCTTAACTGGCGGGGATGCCTACGAGCAGTACTTC.